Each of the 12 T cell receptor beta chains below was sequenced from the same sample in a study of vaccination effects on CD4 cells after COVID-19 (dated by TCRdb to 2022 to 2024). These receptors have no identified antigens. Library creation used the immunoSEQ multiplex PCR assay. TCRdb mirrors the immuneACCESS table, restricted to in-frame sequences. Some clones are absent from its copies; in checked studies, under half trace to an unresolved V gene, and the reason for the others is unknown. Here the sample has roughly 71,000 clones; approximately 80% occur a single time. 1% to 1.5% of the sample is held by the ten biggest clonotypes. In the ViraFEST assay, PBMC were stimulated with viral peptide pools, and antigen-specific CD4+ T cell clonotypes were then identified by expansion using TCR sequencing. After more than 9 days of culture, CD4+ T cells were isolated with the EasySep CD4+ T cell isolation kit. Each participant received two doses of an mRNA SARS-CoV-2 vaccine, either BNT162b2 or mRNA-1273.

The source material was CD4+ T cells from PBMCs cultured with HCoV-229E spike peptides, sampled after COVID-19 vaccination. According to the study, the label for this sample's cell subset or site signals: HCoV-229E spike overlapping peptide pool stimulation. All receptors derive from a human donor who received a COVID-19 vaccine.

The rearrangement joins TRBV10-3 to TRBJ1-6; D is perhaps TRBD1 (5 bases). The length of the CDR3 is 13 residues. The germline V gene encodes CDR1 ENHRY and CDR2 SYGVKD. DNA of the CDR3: TGTGCTCATACGACGGACATTGATTCACCCCTCCACTTT. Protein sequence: CAHTTDIDSPLHF.

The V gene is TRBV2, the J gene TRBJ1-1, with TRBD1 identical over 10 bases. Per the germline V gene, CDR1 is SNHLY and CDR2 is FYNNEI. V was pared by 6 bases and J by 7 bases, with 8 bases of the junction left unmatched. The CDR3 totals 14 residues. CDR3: CASRTRRDRGEAFF. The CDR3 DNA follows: TGTGCCAGCAGGACCCGACGGGACAGGGGTGAAGCTTTCTTT.

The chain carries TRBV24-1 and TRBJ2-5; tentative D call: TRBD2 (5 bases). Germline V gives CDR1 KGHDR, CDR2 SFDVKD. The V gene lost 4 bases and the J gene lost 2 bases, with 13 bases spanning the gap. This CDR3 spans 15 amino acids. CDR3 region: CATSDPTSLQETQYF. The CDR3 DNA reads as TGTGCCACCAGTGACCCTACTAGTTTACAAGAGACCCAGTACTTC.

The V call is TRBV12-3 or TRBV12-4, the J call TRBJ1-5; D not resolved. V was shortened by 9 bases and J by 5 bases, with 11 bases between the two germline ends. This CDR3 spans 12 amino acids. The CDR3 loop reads CASGLTYQPQHF. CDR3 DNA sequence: TGTGCCAGTGGACTTACTTATCAGCCCCAGCATTTT.

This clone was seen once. In nucleotides, the CDR3 is TGTGCCAGCAGTCCAAGGCGGGGGCAGGGGGGAAATCAGCCCCAGCATTTT. It encodes CASSPRRGQGGNQPQHF. V usage is TRBV28 and J usage is TRBJ1-5; 7 nucleotides line up with TRBD1. This CDR3 has 17 amino acids. Germline V gene sequence: CDR1 MDHEN, CDR2 SYDVKM. V was clipped by 5 bases and J by 4 bases; unmatched bases: 14.

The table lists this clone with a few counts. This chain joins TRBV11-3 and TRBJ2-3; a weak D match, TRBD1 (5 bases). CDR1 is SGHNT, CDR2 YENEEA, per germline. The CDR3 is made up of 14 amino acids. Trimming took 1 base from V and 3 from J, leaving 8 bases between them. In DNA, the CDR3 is TGTGCCAGCAGCTTAGGACCAGGGACAGATACGCAGTATTTT. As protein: CASSLGPGTDTQYF.

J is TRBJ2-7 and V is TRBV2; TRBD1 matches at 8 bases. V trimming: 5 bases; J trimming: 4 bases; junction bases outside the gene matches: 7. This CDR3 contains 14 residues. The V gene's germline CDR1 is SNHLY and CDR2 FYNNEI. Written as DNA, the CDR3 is TGTGCCAGCAGTATTGACAGGGGCGATTACGAGCAGTACGTC. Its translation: CASSIDRGDYEQYV.

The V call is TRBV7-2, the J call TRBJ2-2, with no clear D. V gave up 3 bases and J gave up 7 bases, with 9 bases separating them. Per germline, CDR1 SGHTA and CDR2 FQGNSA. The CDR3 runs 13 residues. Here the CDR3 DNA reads TGTGCCAGCAGCTTCCTCCCGGGCGGGGAGCTGTTTTTT. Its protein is CASSFLPGGELFF. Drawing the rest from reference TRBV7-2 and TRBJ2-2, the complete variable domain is GAGVSQSPSNKVTEKGKDVELRCDPISGHTALYWYRQSLGQGLEFLIYFQGNSAPDKSGLPSDRFSAERTGGSVSTLTIQRTQQEDSAVYLCASSFLPGGELFFGEGSRLTVL.

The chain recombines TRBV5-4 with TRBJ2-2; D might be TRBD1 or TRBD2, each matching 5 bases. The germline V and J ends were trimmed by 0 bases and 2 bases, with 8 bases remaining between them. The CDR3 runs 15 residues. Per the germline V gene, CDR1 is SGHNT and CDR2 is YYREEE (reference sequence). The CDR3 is CASSLGGVNTGELFF. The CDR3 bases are TGTGCCAGCAGCTTGGGAGGGGTAAACACCGGGGAGCTGTTTTTT.

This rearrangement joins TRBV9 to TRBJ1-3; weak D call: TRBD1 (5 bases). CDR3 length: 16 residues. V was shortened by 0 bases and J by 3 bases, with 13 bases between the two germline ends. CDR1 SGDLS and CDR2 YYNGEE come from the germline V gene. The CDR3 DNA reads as TGTGCCAGCAGCGTAGCTAATGGGGCTCTTGGAAACACCATATATTTT. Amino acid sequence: CASSVANGALGNTIYF.

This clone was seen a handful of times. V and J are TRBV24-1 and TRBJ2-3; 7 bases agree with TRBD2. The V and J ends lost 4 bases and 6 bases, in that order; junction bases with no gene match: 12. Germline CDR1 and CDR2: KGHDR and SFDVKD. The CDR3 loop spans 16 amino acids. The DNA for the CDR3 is TGTGCCACCAGTGACTCTACACCCGGGAGGACGGATACGCAGTATTTT. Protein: CATSDSTPGRTDTQYF.

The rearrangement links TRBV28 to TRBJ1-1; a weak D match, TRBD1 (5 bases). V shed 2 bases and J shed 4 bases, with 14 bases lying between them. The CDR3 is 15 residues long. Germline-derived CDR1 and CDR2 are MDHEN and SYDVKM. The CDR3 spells CASSLEVAGPTEAFF. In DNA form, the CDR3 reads TGTGCCAGCAGTTTAGAGGTCGCGGGGCCCACTGAAGCTTTCTTT.